In this sample, the clone carrying this T cell receptor beta chain turned up many times. A library made for alpha chains picked up this beta chain off target, so its size means little. Documented time point: blood taken at disease recurrence. The authors sequenced whole RNA from tumor, nontumor lung or frozen PBMC without sorting. This sample was included in a study of spatial heterogeneity in lung cancer. Study details: The collection of some blood samples took place at disease recurrence, and first recurrence occurred after a median of roughly 400 days.

This CDR3 region has 15 residues. V was clipped by 7 bases and J by 5 bases, with 19 bases between them. Germline values: CDR1 MNHNY, CDR2 SVGAGI (reference sequence). TCRdb called the 5' RACE reads again in MiXCR, with one record for every CDR3 protein. The profile shows 8,000 to 10,000 distinct CDR3 sequences, under 5% of them singletons. The clonotype comes from a female donor with early-stage non-small cell lung cancer. The specimen was PBMCs, collected at recurrence. The J gene is TRBJ2-3, the V gene TRBV6-6, with D perhaps TRBD2 (7 bases). In DNA form, the CDR3 reads TGTGCCAGCACCCCGACGGCGGGGGCCGGAGATACGCAGTATTTT. It specifies CASTPTAGAGDTQYF.